Listed below are T cell receptor beta chains from one sample, sequenced in a study of control samples from healthy donors and cancer patients. The method was immunoSEQ multiplex PCR; TCRdb's version includes in-frame clones alone and lacks a portion of them. Of about 220,000 clones in the sample, 90% to 95% were seen once. The sequenced sample was blood. The source is a man in his fifties or sixties in good health. Both conserved end residues are part of each CDR3. Each record gives: V gene, J gene, D gene, clone size, CDR3 DNA, CDR3 protein. A D gene is named only where the DNA matches it firmly. Clone size is shown for a subset of rows, as once, few, many or a class of expanded clone.

v_call: TRBV5-5
j_call: TRBJ2-3
d_call: NA
clone_size: NA
cdr3_nt: TGTGCCAGCAGCTTCTTTACAGGGTCGGATACGCAGTATTTT
cdr3_aa: CASSFFTGSDTQYF

v_call: TRBV18
j_call: TRBJ1-1
d_call: NA
clone_size: NA
cdr3_nt: TGTGCCAGCTCACCAACACAGGGAGACACTGAAGCTTTCTTT
cdr3_aa: CASSPTQGDTEAFF

v_call: TRBV11-3
j_call: TRBJ1-4
d_call: TRBD1
clone_size: NA
cdr3_nt: TGTGCCAGCAGCTTAGCCCCCCGGACAGGGAAGGAAAAACTGTTTTTT
cdr3_aa: CASSLAPRTGKEKLFF

v_call: TRBV5-1
j_call: TRBJ2-3
d_call: NA
clone_size: NA
cdr3_nt: TGCGCCAGCAGCTTGGACAGGGGCACAGATACGCAGTATTTT
cdr3_aa: CASSLDRGTDTQYF

v_call: TRBV13
j_call: TRBJ2-3
d_call: NA
clone_size: NA
cdr3_nt: TGTGCCAGCAGCCCACAGTTGAAGTGGGGAGATACGCAGTATTTT
cdr3_aa: CASSPQLKWGDTQYF

v_call: TRBV3-1/TRBV3-2
j_call: TRBJ2-6
d_call: TRBD1
clone_size: NA
cdr3_nt: TGTGCCAGCAGCGGACAGGTCTCTGGGGCCAACGTCCTGACTTTC
cdr3_aa: CASSGQVSGANVLTF

v_call: TRBV7-9
j_call: TRBJ2-2
d_call: TRBD1
clone_size: NA
cdr3_nt: TGTGCCAGCAGGGCTCGGGGACAGCAGAACACCGGGGAGCTGTTTTTT
cdr3_aa: CASRARGQQNTGELFF

v_call: TRBV5-4
j_call: TRBJ1-1
d_call: NA
clone_size: once
cdr3_nt: TGTGCCAGCAGCTTGGAGACCCAGGGCACTGAAGCTTTCTTT
cdr3_aa: CASSLETQGTEAFF

v_call: TRBV5-4
j_call: TRBJ2-5
d_call: TRBD1
clone_size: NA
cdr3_nt: TGTGCCAGCAGCTGGACAGGGGAAGAGACCCAGTACTTC
cdr3_aa: CASSWTGEETQYF

v_call: TRBV3-1/TRBV3-2
j_call: TRBJ2-3
d_call: NA
clone_size: NA
cdr3_nt: TGTGCCAGCAGCCTAGGGGGTACGCAGTATTTT
cdr3_aa: CASSLGGTQYF

v_call: TRBV3-1/TRBV3-2
j_call: TRBJ2-3
d_call: TRBD2
clone_size: NA
cdr3_nt: TGTGCCAGCAGCCATGGGGGGGTAGGGCAGTATTTT
cdr3_aa: CASSHGGVGQYF

v_call: TRBV5-1
j_call: TRBJ1-4
d_call: TRBD1
clone_size: NA
cdr3_nt: TGCGCCAGCAGCTCCTCGGACAGGGGTAATGAAAAACTGTTTTTT
cdr3_aa: CASSSSDRGNEKLFF

v_call: TRBV30
j_call: TRBJ2-7
d_call: TRBD1
clone_size: NA
cdr3_nt: TGTGCCTGGAGTCCCGGACAGGGAAGTAGGGAGCAGTACTTC
cdr3_aa: CAWSPGQGSREQYF

v_call: TRBV30
j_call: TRBJ1-4
d_call: NA
clone_size: NA
cdr3_nt: TGTGCCTGGAGTGTAAAAGGGGGGAATGAAAAACTGTTTTTT
cdr3_aa: CAWSVKGGNEKLFF

v_call: TRBV5-5
j_call: TRBJ2-1
d_call: NA
clone_size: NA
cdr3_nt: TGTGCCAGCAGCTCGGCCGGTGGTGGGGTCAATGAGCAGTTCTTC
cdr3_aa: CASSSAGGGVNEQFF

v_call: TRBV3-1/TRBV3-2
j_call: TRBJ1-2
d_call: NA
clone_size: NA
cdr3_nt: TGTGCCAGCAGCCAAGAAGACAGGCACGGCTACACCTTC
cdr3_aa: CASSQEDRHGYTF

v_call: TRBV5-8
j_call: TRBJ1-4
d_call: TRBD1
clone_size: NA
cdr3_nt: TGTGCCAGCAGCTACCACAGGGGCTCGGTCAATGAAAAACTGTTTTTT
cdr3_aa: CASSYHRGSVNEKLFF

v_call: TRBV5-1
j_call: TRBJ2-5
d_call: NA
clone_size: NA
cdr3_nt: TGCGCCAGCAGGCGGGCAGGGGAACAAGAGACCCAGTACTTC
cdr3_aa: CASRRAGEQETQYF

v_call: TRBV18
j_call: TRBJ1-3
d_call: TRBD1
clone_size: NA
cdr3_nt: TGTGCCAGCTCACCACAAGGGACAGCCTCTGGAAACACCATATATTTT
cdr3_aa: CASSPQGTASGNTIYF

v_call: TRBV7-2
j_call: TRBJ2-7
d_call: NA
clone_size: NA
cdr3_nt: TGTGCCAGCAGCCTGACAGCGTTCTCCTACGAGCAGTACTTC
cdr3_aa: CASSLTAFSYEQYF

v_call: TRBV28
j_call: TRBJ1-1
d_call: TRBD1
clone_size: once
cdr3_nt: TGTGCCAGCACCCGAGGGACAGTGAACACTGAAGCTTTCTTT
cdr3_aa: CASTRGTVNTEAFF

v_call: TRBV6-5
j_call: TRBJ2-5
d_call: NA
clone_size: once
cdr3_nt: TGTGCCAGCAGTTACTTGGAGGGTCTCCCCGGGACCCAGTACTTC
cdr3_aa: CASSYLEGLPGTQYF

v_call: TRBV28
j_call: TRBJ1-5
d_call: TRBD1
clone_size: NA
cdr3_nt: TGTGCCAGCAGCCCCATCGGGACAGGGGGCAATCAGCCCCAGCATTTT
cdr3_aa: CASSPIGTGGNQPQHF

v_call: TRBV6-5
j_call: TRBJ1-2
d_call: NA
clone_size: NA
cdr3_nt: TGTGCCAGCAGTCCTCCCGAGGGCTTCGGCTACACCTTC
cdr3_aa: CASSPPEGFGYTF

v_call: TRBV24-1
j_call: TRBJ2-2
d_call: TRBD1
clone_size: NA
cdr3_nt: TGTGCCACCAGCCTCGGACAGGGGGCCGGACGGGGCGGGGAGCTGTTTTTT
cdr3_aa: CATSLGQGAGRGGELFF

v_call: TRBV29-1
j_call: TRBJ2-1
d_call: NA
clone_size: NA
cdr3_nt: TGCAGCGCCGAGGGTACTTTAGGGCAGTTCTTC
cdr3_aa: CSAEGTLGQFF

v_call: TRBV2
j_call: TRBJ1-2
d_call: NA
clone_size: NA
cdr3_nt: TGTGCCAGCAGTTATATCACCTCGACAGCTAACTATGGCTACACCTTC
cdr3_aa: CASSYITSTANYGYTF

v_call: TRBV6-6
j_call: TRBJ1-4
d_call: TRBD1
clone_size: NA
cdr3_nt: TGTGCCAGCAGTTACACACAGGGGGCTAGAGAAAAACTGTTTTTT
cdr3_aa: CASSYTQGAREKLFF

v_call: TRBV7-9
j_call: TRBJ1-6
d_call: NA
clone_size: few
cdr3_nt: TGTGCCAGCAGCTTATCTAATTCACCCCTCCACTTT
cdr3_aa: CASSLSNSPLHF

v_call: TRBV19
j_call: TRBJ2-1
d_call: NA
clone_size: NA
cdr3_nt: TGTGCCAGTAGTCAAACACCAATGGTAGGACCTCTGTCCTACAATGAGCAGTTCTTC
cdr3_aa: CASSQTPMVGPLSYNEQFF

v_call: TRBV7-2
j_call: TRBJ1-3
d_call: NA
clone_size: NA
cdr3_nt: TGTGCCAGCAGCTTAACATCCCAAAACACCATATATTTT
cdr3_aa: CASSLTSQNTIYF

v_call: TRBV9
j_call: TRBJ1-2
d_call: TRBD1
clone_size: NA
cdr3_nt: TGTGCCAGCAGCGTAGACAGGGGAGGACTTAACTATGGCTACACCTTC
cdr3_aa: CASSVDRGGLNYGYTF

v_call: TRBV5-1
j_call: TRBJ2-3
d_call: TRBD2
clone_size: NA
cdr3_nt: TGCGCCAGCAAGGCTAGCGGGGGGGCCGCGGATACGCAGTATTTT
cdr3_aa: CASKASGGAADTQYF

v_call: TRBV2
j_call: TRBJ2-1
d_call: NA
clone_size: NA
cdr3_nt: TGTGCCAGCAGTGAAACGGACAATGAGCAGTTCTTC
cdr3_aa: CASSETDNEQFF

v_call: TRBV7-9
j_call: TRBJ1-5
d_call: TRBD1
clone_size: NA
cdr3_nt: TGTGCCAGCAGCCCCGAGAGGGGGGACAGGGGCAATCAGCCCCAGCATTTT
cdr3_aa: CASSPERGDRGNQPQHF

v_call: TRBV27
j_call: TRBJ2-2
d_call: NA
clone_size: NA
cdr3_nt: TGTGCCAGCAGTCTGAAGAGCACCGGGGAGCTGTTTTTT
cdr3_aa: CASSLKSTGELFF

v_call: TRBV12-5
j_call: TRBJ2-5
d_call: NA
clone_size: once
cdr3_nt: TGTGCTACCGGGGACGGGAACCAAGAGACCCAGTACTTC
cdr3_aa: CATGDGNQETQYF

v_call: TRBV5-1
j_call: TRBJ2-2
d_call: TRBD2
clone_size: NA
cdr3_nt: TGCGCCAGCAGCTTGGTCGGACTAGGCACCGGGGAGCTGTTTTTT
cdr3_aa: CASSLVGLGTGELFF

v_call: TRBV11-2
j_call: TRBJ1-3
d_call: NA
clone_size: NA
cdr3_nt: TGTGCCAGCAGCTTACACACAGTTAAATCTGGAAACACCATATATTTT
cdr3_aa: CASSLHTVKSGNTIYF

v_call: TRBV5-1
j_call: TRBJ2-7
d_call: NA
clone_size: NA
cdr3_nt: TGCGCCAGCAGCTTGGCGTACATCTCCTACGAGCAGTACTTC
cdr3_aa: CASSLAYISYEQYF

v_call: TRBV28
j_call: TRBJ1-2
d_call: TRBD1
clone_size: NA
cdr3_nt: TGTGCCAGCAGTTCTCAATCGACAGGGAACTATGGCTACACCTTC
cdr3_aa: CASSSQSTGNYGYTF

v_call: TRBV7-8
j_call: TRBJ1-4
d_call: NA
clone_size: NA
cdr3_nt: TGTGCCAGCAGCTTAGGACCTTACGGGGTTCAGTATGAAAAACTGTTTTTT
cdr3_aa: CASSLGPYGVQYEKLFF

v_call: TRBV5-1
j_call: TRBJ1-2
d_call: TRBD1
clone_size: NA
cdr3_nt: TGCGCCAGCAGCTCCGAGACAGGGGGCAATGGCTACACCTTC
cdr3_aa: CASSSETGGNGYTF

v_call: TRBV3-1/TRBV3-2
j_call: TRBJ1-2
d_call: NA
clone_size: few
cdr3_nt: TGTGCCAGCAGCCAAGGCAGGGCTGGTGGCTACACCTTC
cdr3_aa: CASSQGRAGGYTF

v_call: TRBV29-1
j_call: TRBJ2-3
d_call: TRBD2
clone_size: NA
cdr3_nt: TGCAGCTCTCGGGGCTTACCCGCGGGGGGACGCACAGATACGCAGTATTTT
cdr3_aa: CSSRGLPAGGRTDTQYF

v_call: TRBV30
j_call: TRBJ1-1
d_call: NA
clone_size: few
cdr3_nt: TGTGCCTGGAATCAGCGGAACACTGAAGCTTTCTTT
cdr3_aa: CAWNQRNTEAFF

v_call: TRBV27
j_call: TRBJ2-6
d_call: NA
clone_size: NA
cdr3_nt: TGTGCCAGCAGCGGCGTCCGGGGCTCTGGGGCCAACGTCCTGACTTTC
cdr3_aa: CASSGVRGSGANVLTF

v_call: TRBV4-1
j_call: TRBJ2-1
d_call: TRBD2
clone_size: NA
cdr3_nt: TGCGCCAGCAGCCAAGAAACGGGGCTAGCGGGGGGGCCGCGGGATGAGCAGTTCTTC
cdr3_aa: CASSQETGLAGGPRDEQFF

v_call: TRBV10-3
j_call: TRBJ1-6
d_call: NA
clone_size: NA
cdr3_nt: TGTGCCATGGGGGGGCAGGGTAATTCACCCCTCCACTTT
cdr3_aa: CAMGGQGNSPLHF

v_call: TRBV6-5
j_call: TRBJ1-1
d_call: NA
clone_size: NA
cdr3_nt: TGTGCCAGCAGATCGCGACAACACGAAGCTTTCTTT
cdr3_aa: CASRSRQHEAFF